This TCR beta chain comes out of a study of shared clonotypes between healthy human individuals. On the study more broadly: Three plates were used per donor for CD4 naive, three for CD4 memory, two for CD8 naive and one for CD8 memory. Study-level results: Clonotype sharing among donors likely depends on sequencing depth.

Sequenced by immunoSEQ multiplex PCR; TCRdb stores in-frame clones only, minus some. Of about 1.5 million clones listed, 95% to 97% are singletons. This CDR3 has 15 residues. The germline gives CDR1 WNHNN, CDR2 SYGVQD (reference sequence). Trimming took 6 bases from V and 7 from J, leaving 19 bases between them. Notes on this clone: What it recognizes is unknown.

This chain connects TRBV10-1 to TRBJ1-5; D may be TRBD1 (5 bases). Sequencing used naive CD4+ T cells sorted from blood. Subset here: CD45RA+ positively selected. This TCR was sampled from a man aged 25-40 years in good health. Written as DNA, the CDR3 is TGCGCCAGCAGGGTGGATGGGGGTGATTGCCAGCCCCAGCATTTT. It specifies CASRVDGGDCQPQHF.